Presented here are 4 T cell receptor beta chains from one specimen sequenced in a study of blood T cell repertoires in COVID-19 (TCRdb year 2020). Libraries came from the immunoSEQ multiplex PCR assay. TCRdb's version of the immuneACCESS table is confined to in-frame rearrangements and falls short of the full clone set. An unresolved V gene accounts for under half of the shortfall where checked; the remainder is of unknown origin. The sample includes over 95,000 clones, with approximately 90% observed a single time. About 19% of the sample is taken by the ten largest. Specimen: peripheral blood. All receptors derive from a human donor with acute or convalescent COVID-19. The donor label of this sample is uncertain.

This clone came up once. The J gene is TRBJ1-5, the V gene TRBV30, with D maybe TRBD1 (5 bases). This CDR3 region has 13 residues. V lost 3 bases, J lost 2 bases, and 8 bases lay in between. CDR1 is GTSNPN and CDR2 is SVGIG in the germline V gene (reference sequence). The DNA for the CDR3 is TGTGCCTGGAGCGAACAGGGCAATCAGCCCCAGCATTTT. It codes for CAWSEQGNQPQHF.

The chain has TRBV27 and TRBJ2-7; 9 positions match TRBD2. V was pared by 6 bases and J by 5 bases, with 8 bases of the junction left unmatched. Germline V gene data show CDR1 as MNHEY and CDR2 as SMNVEV (reference sequence). This CDR3 has 14 amino acids. The CDR3 loop is CASSLSGSQHEQYF. CDR3 DNA: TGTGCCAGCAGCCTTAGCGGGAGCCAGCACGAGCAGTACTTC.

The J gene is TRBJ2-5, the V gene TRBV4-1; 7 bases fit TRBD1. The V gene's germline CDR1 is MGHRA and CDR2 YSYEKL. This CDR3 contains 15 residues. The V and J ends lost 4 bases and 3 bases, in that order; junction bases with no gene match: 8. CDR3 nucleotide sequence: TGCGCCAGCAGCCGAAGAACAGGGGCCGAAGAGACCCAGTACTTC. This gives the protein CASSRRTGAEETQYF.

This clone was recorded only once. The V gene is TRBV7-8, the J gene TRBJ2-2, with TRBD2 matching over 7 bases. The CDR3 is 15 residues long. Germline CDR1 and CDR2: SGHVS and FQNEAQ. V lost 4 bases and J lost 1; bases outside the gene matches: 3. The CDR3 loop is CASSSWTRNTGELFF. CDR3 in DNA: TGTGCCAGCAGCTCCTGGACTAGGAACACCGGGGAGCTGTTTTTT.